The present entry profiles one TCR beta chain with its context. Its specific antigen is unknown. No per-base quality is available; no much larger clone lies one base away. Here V drops 2 bases and J drops 5 bases, and the junction holds 5 bases not matched to any gene. Taken from the germline V gene, the CDR1 and CDR2 loops are KGHSH and LQKENI. The CDR3, cysteine through phenylalanine, is 14 amino acids long. Only CDR3 DNA is held: 42 bases, read in frame from base 1. Sequenced using an Illumina NovaSeq 6000. cDNA libraries for TCRalpha and TCRbeta were prepared by 5'RACE using constant-segment primers, with sample barcodes and unique molecular identifiers added. Trizol reagent was used to extract RNA from every sample. Amplification of the libraries took two PCR steps, and the second step added a second sample barcode plus Illumina TruSeq adapters. Sequencing of libraries was performed on an Illumina NovaSeq with 2 x 150 bp paired-end reads. The original pipeline was this. With migec v1.2.7, reads were demultiplexed and then collapsed into UMI-guided consensus sequences. Using mixcr v2.1.11, UMI consensuses were aligned to TRA and TRB V and J templates and then assembled into clonotypes. Expanded or contracted clonotypes were those called significant by both edgeR and NoisET, with noise models trained on biological replicates. For edgeR calls, a false discovery rate-adjusted p below 0.01 and a log2 fold-change threshold of 1 were applied. As an exploratory analysis of dynamics, PCA with hierarchical clustering was applied to max-normalized trajectories of the 1000 most abundant clonotypes. The CD4 or CD8 phenotype of responding clones was assigned using the separately sequenced CD4+ and CD8+ repertoires. TCRdb reprocessing: public reads trimmed at Q25 with fastp, clones called with MiXCR, in-frame beta chains kept. Each record represents a unique CDR3 protein, reported with the most common genes and DNA among its rows. The V and J calls and clone size are TCRdb's, not the authors'. This sample comprises over 300,000 distinct CDR3 sequences, 20% to 25% of them detected only once. The ten biggest clones cover 21% of the sample.

Ficoll-Paque density gradient centrifugation was the method used to isolate PBMCs. This entry comes from a study of T-cell memory formation after mild COVID-19 (dated by TCRdb to the early 2020s). In terms of the full investigation: Most TCR sequence clusters were specific to one of the two donors. In two donors, T-cell clones that expanded and contracted after mild COVID-19 were tracked by sequencing TCRalpha and TCRbeta repertoires over time. The cohort was made up of two young adult volunteers, one female and one male, who were previously healthy.

What the research found in general, with its limitations: Some responding clones were found in pre-infection memory, which suggests that pre-existing cross-reactive memory T cells took part in the SARS-CoV-2 response. Contracting CD4+ clones were located mainly in the CM and EM memory subsets, whereas CD8+ clones were found to be enriched in EMRA. SARS-CoV-2 specificity of the second-wave clones peaking on day 37 was not confirmed. The study covered only a couple of mild cases, and larger cohorts including severe cases with pre-infection samples were considered necessary. Balanced CD4/CD8 phenotypes were observed for clones contracting from day 15 to 85, whereas a bias towards CD4+ was observed for a second wave of clones expanding from day 15 to 37.

Sample: PBMCs or a T cell subset sorted from them (not recorded which). The chain joins TRBV18 to TRBJ2-7, with 8 middle bases fitting TRBD1. The sequence derives from a man aged 18-30 years who had mild COVID-19 (a few samples of this study predate the infection). The sample titles of this study are shuffled in the database, so cell type and time point are left out; the donor was told from shared clones. CDR3 loop: CASSPGQGEHEQYF. In nucleotides, the sequence is TGTGCCAGCTCACCAGGACAGGGTGAGCACGAGCAGTACTTC.